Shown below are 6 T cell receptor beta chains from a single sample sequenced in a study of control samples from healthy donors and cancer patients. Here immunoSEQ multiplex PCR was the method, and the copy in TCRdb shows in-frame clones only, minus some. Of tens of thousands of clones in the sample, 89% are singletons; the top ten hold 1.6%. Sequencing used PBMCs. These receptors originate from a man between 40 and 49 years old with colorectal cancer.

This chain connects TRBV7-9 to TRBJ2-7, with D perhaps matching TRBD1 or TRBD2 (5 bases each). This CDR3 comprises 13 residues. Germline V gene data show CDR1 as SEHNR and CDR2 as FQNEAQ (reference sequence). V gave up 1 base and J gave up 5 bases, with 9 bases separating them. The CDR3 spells CASSLGGRDEQYF. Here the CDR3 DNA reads TGTGCCAGCAGCTTAGGGGGGAGAGACGAGCAGTACTTC.

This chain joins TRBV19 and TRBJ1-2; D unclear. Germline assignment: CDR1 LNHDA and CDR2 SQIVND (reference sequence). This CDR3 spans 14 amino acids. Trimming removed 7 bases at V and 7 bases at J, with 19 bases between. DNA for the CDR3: TGTGCCAGTACCCTTGAGGGCCTTTGGGGTGGCTACACCTTC. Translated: CASTLEGLWGGYTF.

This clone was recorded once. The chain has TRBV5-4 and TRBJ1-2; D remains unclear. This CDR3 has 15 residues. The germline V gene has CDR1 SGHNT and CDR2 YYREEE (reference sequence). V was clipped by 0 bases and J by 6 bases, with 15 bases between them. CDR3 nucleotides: TGTGCCAGCAGCTTGGATAGGGCGGAAGTCAATGGCTACACCTTC. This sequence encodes CASSLDRAEVNGYTF.

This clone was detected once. The CDR3 protein is CASMTLGFGTENEQYF. The CDR3 DNA sequence: TGTGCCAGCATGACTCTCGGATTCGGGACTGAGAATGAGCAGTACTTC. The chain has TRBV27 and TRBJ2-7; D perhaps matches TRBD2 (6 bases). There are 16 residues in the CDR3. Trimming shortened V by 7 bases and J by 7 bases, and 26 bases separated the two germline ends. The V gene's germline CDR1 is MNHEY and CDR2 SMNVEV (reference sequence).

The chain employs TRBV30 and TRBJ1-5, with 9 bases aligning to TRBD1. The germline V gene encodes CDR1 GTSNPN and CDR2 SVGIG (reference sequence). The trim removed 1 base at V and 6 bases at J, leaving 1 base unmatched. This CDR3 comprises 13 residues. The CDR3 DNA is TGTGCCTGGAGTGGGACAGGGGCTCAGCCCCAGCATTTT. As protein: CAWSGTGAQPQHF.

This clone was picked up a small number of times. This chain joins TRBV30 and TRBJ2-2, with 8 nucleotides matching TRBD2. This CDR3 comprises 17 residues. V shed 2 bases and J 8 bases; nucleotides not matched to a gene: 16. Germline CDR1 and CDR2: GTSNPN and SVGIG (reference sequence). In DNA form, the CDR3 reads TGTGCCTGGAGTCCCCCATTGTTAGCGGGATATCGGGGGGAGCTGTTTTTT. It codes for CAWSPPLLAGYRGELFF.